This T cell receptor beta chain comes out of a study of T cell responses to AZD1222 COVID-19 vaccine. Germline CDR1 and CDR2: MNHEY and SVGAGI. Trimming removed 2 bases from V and 0 bases from J; junction bases left unmatched: 3. The CDR3 is made up of 16 amino acids. Clones were sequenced by immunoSEQ multiplex PCR, and TCRdb holds only the in-frame ones, with some missing. The sample consists of approximately 190,000 clones, 85% to 90% of them appearing once. Sequencing used peripheral blood, obtained on day 0 of MenACWY control vaccination. V usage is TRBV6-5 and J usage is TRBJ2-1, with 8 bases fitting TRBD1. The TCR comes from an adult in good health. The chain's CDR3 is CASSYGQGASYNEQFF. The CDR3 DNA reads TGTGCCAGCAGTTACGGTCAGGGGGCCTCCTACAATGAGCAGTTCTTC.